This TCR beta chain was sequenced for a study of T cell responses to AZD1222 COVID-19 vaccine. Germline lookup yields CDR1 SQVTM and CDR2 ANQGSEA. The CDR3 runs 14 residues. Trimming took 3 bases from V and 6 from J; bases not matched to a gene: 2. Repertoires were generated with immunoSEQ multiplex PCR, while TCRdb's copy carries only in-frame clones and drops some. This table holds 250,000 to 300,000 clones, about 94% found once. The receptor was derived from an adult who received the AZD1222 COVID-19 vaccine. This rearrangement joins TRBV29-1 to TRBJ2-1, with 13 positions matching TRBD2. Sequencing used peripheral blood, obtained 28 days after the second AZD1222 dose. The chain's CDR3 is CSVDGLAGVNEQFF. DNA for the CDR3: TGCAGCGTTGATGGACTAGCGGGAGTCAATGAGCAGTTCTTC.